This T cell receptor beta chain was captured in a study of blood T cell repertoires in COVID-19. Study as a whole: Acute-phase and convalescent COVID-19 samples originated in the United States, Italy and Spain.

Assay used: immunoSEQ multiplex PCR; TCRdb lists only in-frame clones, some missing. The sample records about 180,000 clones, about 87% being singletons. Germline V gene lookup returns CDR1 SNHLY and CDR2 FYNNEI. The CDR3 extends over 12 amino acids. V lost 8 bases to trimming and J lost 8 bases, with 15 bases between them. V is TRBV2 and J is TRBJ2-5, with D tentatively TRBD2 (6 bases). The clonotype comes from a woman in her twenties or thirties with acute or convalescent COVID-19. Source material: peripheral blood. Written as DNA, the CDR3 is TGTGCCAGCGGTACTAGCCGCGAAACCCAGTACTTC. Residues: CASGTSRETQYF.